Listed here are 5 T cell receptor beta chains from one sample, sequenced in a study of blood T cell repertoires in COVID-19. TCRdb's copy holds only in-frame clones and misses some; the assay was immunoSEQ multiplex PCR. There are 300,000 or so clones in the sample; more than 75% occur only once, and roughly 7.1% lies in the top ten. Sequenced: peripheral blood. The source is a woman aged 45 to 65 who had recovered from COVID-19.

The rearrangement joins TRBV10-1 to TRBJ2-7; 12 bases are a match to TRBD2. This CDR3 is 15 amino acids long. After removal of 3 bases from V and 4 bases from J, the junction contained 4 bases not matched to a gene. Germline V CDR1 and CDR2: WNHNN, SYGVQD (reference sequence). The CDR3 sequence is CASSDWTSGEYEQYF. The CDR3 DNA reads as TGCGCCAGCAGTGACTGGACTAGCGGGGAGTACGAGCAGTACTTC.

This CDR3 is CASSLPDKFYGYTF. Written as DNA, the CDR3 is TGTGCCAGCAGTTTACCCGACAAGTTCTATGGCTACACCTTC. V is TRBV28 and J is TRBJ1-2; unclear D gene. CDR1 and CDR2 (germline): MDHEN, SYDVKM. The CDR3 consists of 14 residues. V gave up 2 bases and J gave up 4 bases, with 11 bases separating them.

The rearrangement links TRBV19 to TRBJ1-4; 7 bases are a match to TRBD1. Looked up from germline, CDR1 is LNHDA and CDR2 is SQIVND (reference sequence). The V segment lost 5 bases and the J segment 3 bases; nucleotides outside the gene matches: 6. The CDR3 extends over 15 amino acids. CDR3 in DNA: TGTGCCAGTAGTCCCCGCGGGACAGCTAATGAAAAACTGTTTTTT. Residues: CASSPRGTANEKLFF. The complete variable domain, with remaining parts taken from reference TRBV19 and TRBJ1-4, reads DGGITQSPKYLFRKEGQNVTLSCEQNLNHDAMYWYRQDPGQGLRLIYYSQIVNDFQKGDIAEGYSVSREKKESFPLTVTSAQKNPTAFYLCASSPRGTANEKLFFGSGTQLSVL.

This sequence joins TRBV29-1 and TRBJ2-5; 8 bases line up with TRBD1. The CDR3 extends over 13 amino acids. The germline CDR1 and CDR2 sequences are SQVTM and ANQGSEA. V lost 7 bases to trimming and J lost 1 base; unmatched junction nucleotides: 5. The CDR3 DNA follows: TGCAGCGGGGGACAGGTGGTCCAAGAGACCCAGTACTTC. Residues: CSGGQVVQETQYF. The variable domain in full, completed from reference TRBV29-1 and TRBJ2-5, reads SAVISQKPSRDICQRGTSLTIQCQVDSQVTMMFWYRQQPGQSLTLIATANQGSEATYESGFVIDKFPISRPNLTFSTLTVSNMSPEDSSIYLCSGGQVVQETQYFGPGTRLLVL.

V gene TRBV18 combines with J gene TRBJ2-5, with TRBD2 matching over 14 bases. V was clipped by 2 bases and J by 2 bases; unmatched bases: 4. The germline V gene encodes CDR1 KGHSH and CDR2 LQKENI. The CDR3 has 17 amino acids. This chain's CDR3 is CASSPGTSGSGQETQYF. The CDR3, as DNA: TGTGCCAGCTCACCAGGGACTAGCGGGAGTGGACAAGAGACCCAGTACTTC.